Sequencing of this T cell receptor (beta chain) was carried out in a study of control samples from healthy donors and cancer patients. Libraries were prepared by immunoSEQ multiplex PCR; TCRdb keeps only in-frame clonotypes and omits some of them. The table records about 160,000 clones, 96% of them present only once. Germline V gives CDR1 LGHDT, CDR2 YNNKEL (reference sequence). V lost 1 base, J lost 1 base, and 7 bases lay in between. The CDR3 runs to 14 residues. Sequencing used blood. The sequence came from a woman under 40 in good health. The chain joins TRBV3-1 (or the pseudogene TRBV3-2) to TRBJ1-1; the D is unclear. The CDR3 protein is CASSQGTPNTEAFF. The CDR3 coding sequence is TGTGCCAGCAGCCAAGGTACCCCGAACACTGAAGCTTTCTTT.